This TCR beta chain stems from a study of T-cell reconstitution after alpha-beta-depleted transplantation in children. Library preparation (for TCRbeta) was performed with unique molecular identifiers. Via MiXCR, TCRdb re-called the PCR reads, giving one row per CDR3 protein. The sample consists of 200,000 to 250,000 distinct CDR3 sequences, approximately 10% of them appearing once. The CDR3 totals 18 residues. V trimming: 0 bases; J trimming: 2 bases; junction bases outside the gene matches: 9. Germline CDR1 reads KGHSH; CDR2 reads LQKENI. This clonotype was detected only a few times. Its antigen is not identified. General study findings and limits: Roughly two months post-transplant, alpha-beta T cells reportedly originated from several hundred graft clones that had expanded. Among T cells one year after transplant, newly produced cells accounted for most counts and diversity. High day-60 TCRbeta diversity in some patients came from surviving recipient T cells and thymic progenitors.

V usage is TRBV18 and J usage is TRBJ2-1, with TRBD2 identical over 8 bases. Sample: PBMCs, taken before TCRalphabeta/CD19-depleted stem cell transplant. The receptor's source is a child younger than two with acute myeloid leukemia, due to receive a stem cell transplant. CDR3 bases: TGTGCCAGCTCACCACCGAGGTATCTCGGGAGGGCCTACAATGAGCAGTTCTTC. Translated, it gives CASSPPRYLGRAYNEQFF.